The 8 T cell receptor beta chains below all came from one sample that was sequenced in a study of T cells after posttransplantation cyclophosphamide. Busulfan-fludarabine conditioning, marrow transplant, and cyclophosphamide on days +3 and +4 were administered. The method was immunoSEQ multiplex PCR; TCRdb's version includes in-frame clones alone and lacks a portion of them. The data show some 4,000 clones, with none appearing a single time. The specimen comprised PBMCs, sampled after allogeneic stem cell transplant with posttransplant cyclophosphamide. These receptors originate from a female patient aged 18-29 years who received an allogeneic stem cell transplant from an unrelated donor, was CMV-positive, and had acute GVHD only. Certain T cells may be donor cells from the graft.

At least ten counts were recorded for this clone. The J gene is TRBJ1-5, the V gene TRBV5-8, with unresolved D. CDR3 size: 17 residues. Germline V gene lookup returns CDR1 SGHTS and CDR2 YDEGEE. Trimming cost V 1 base and J 2 bases, with 16 bases left between them. The CDR3 DNA follows: TGTGCCAGCAGCTTGAACCTGGGCTCATTGGGCAATCAGCCCCAGCATTTT. It encodes CASSLNLGSLGNQPQHF.

This clone was counted many times. CDR3 sequence (DNA): TGCGCCAGCAGCCCCGTCCCATCTAGCGGGAGCGCGAACACCGGGGAGCTGTTTTTT. Protein: CASSPVPSSGSANTGELFF. The genes are TRBV5-1 and TRBJ2-2, with 10 nucleotides matching TRBD2. The CDR3 length is 19 residues. V was pared by 4 bases and J by 0 bases, with 12 bases of the junction left unmatched. Germline assignment: CDR1 SGHRS and CDR2 YFSETQ.

This clone was counted at least ten times. The gene calls are TRBV30 and TRBJ2-1; 8 bases match TRBD1. The CDR3 runs to 15 residues. The germline CDR1 and CDR2 sequences are GTSNPN and SVGIG (reference sequence). With V trimmed by 6 bases and J by 4 bases, 11 bases remained unmatched. The CDR3 DNA is TGTGCCTGCCAATCCCCGGGACAGGTTTACAATGAGCAGTTCTTC. Translating it yields CACQSPGQVYNEQFF.

By sample fraction, this clone is medium-sized (0.01 to 0.1%). The CDR3 DNA sequence: TGTGCCAGCAGCTCCATTAGCACAGATACGCAGTATTTT. It yields the protein CASSSISTDTQYF. The chain carries TRBV7-6 and TRBJ2-3; D uncertain. Trimming cost V 4 bases and J 0 bases, with 5 bases left between them. Germline V lookup: CDR1 SGHVS, CDR2 FNYEAQ. This CDR3 has 13 residues.

Ten or more counts support this clone. This chain uses TRBV6-1 with TRBJ2-7, with 9 bases lining up with TRBD1. J was trimmed by 2 bases and V by 5 bases; bases with no gene match: 4. The CDR3 runs to 14 residues. The germline V gene encodes CDR1 MNHNS and CDR2 SASEGT. This chain's CDR3 is CASSRGTGTYEQYF. In DNA form, the CDR3 reads TGTGCCAGCAGTCGAGGGACAGGGACCTACGAGCAGTACTTC.

This clone was picked up many times. This sequence joins TRBV7-9 and TRBJ1-5; D not certain. V shed 4 bases and J shed 5 bases, with 6 bases lying between them. Germline V lookup: CDR1 SEHNR, CDR2 FQNEAQ (reference sequence). This CDR3 comprises 12 residues. CDR3 in amino acids: CASSSRDQPQHF. CDR3 nucleotides: TGTGCCAGCAGCTCCCGAGATCAGCCCCAGCATTTT.

This clone is medium-sized within its sample. This rearrangement joins TRBV30 to TRBJ2-3; 8 bases are shared with TRBD1. With 3 bases clipped from V and 3 bases from J, the junction kept 5 bases outside the gene matches. The CDR3 has 14 amino acids. From germline, CDR1 is GTSNPN and CDR2 SVGIG (reference sequence). CDR3 sequence (DNA): TGTGCCTGGAGAATGGACAGGGAAACAGATACGCAGTATTTT. As protein: CAWRMDRETDTQYF.

This clone was seen many times. The rearrangement uses TRBV4-1 and TRBJ2-5; D perhaps matches TRBD1 (5 bases). Per the germline V gene, CDR1 is MGHRA and CDR2 is YSYEKL. The ends were cut back, 1 base at V and 2 bases at J, with 5 bases in the middle. This CDR3 has 13 amino acids. The CDR3 region is CASSQGQQETQYF. The CDR3 DNA follows: TGCGCCAGCAGCCAAGGACAGCAAGAGACCCAGTACTTC.